Sequencing of this T cell receptor (beta chain) was carried out in a study of blood T cells in healthy people across ages. The wider study: Researchers report that template switching captured about one barcoded beta molecule per two T cells. Study results and caveats: Per million T cells, TCR beta diversity dropped roughly linearly as age increased.

Unmatched junction bases numbered 5, after V lost 3 bases and J lost 4 bases. CDR3 length: 15 amino acids. Germline values: CDR1 SGHRS, CDR2 YFSETQ. This clonotype was observed many times. What it recognizes is unknown. The second PCR ran about 6 to 12 cycles with a sample-barcoded 5' primer and J-beta primers. TCRdb used MiXCR to reprocess the 5' RACE reads, holding one entry per CDR3 protein. In the table there are 730,000 or so distinct CDR3 sequences, roughly 41% of which are singletons. This TCR came from a woman between 55 and 75 years old in good health. What was sequenced was blood. J is TRBJ1-2 and V is TRBV5-1, with 11 bases fitting TRBD1. The CDR3 here is CASSSRTGGGYGYTF. The CDR3 DNA sequence: TGCGCCAGCAGCTCCCGGACAGGGGGCGGCTATGGCTACACCTTC.